A single sample gave rise to the 18 T cell receptor beta chains below, sequenced in a study of blood T cell repertoires in COVID-19. TCRdb keeps only in-frame clones here, not all; method: immunoSEQ multiplex PCR. The sample shows hundreds of thousands of clones, about 87% of them seen only once. The material sequenced was PBMCs or T cells enriched from blood (not recorded which). These receptors were taken from a woman aged 45-60 years who had recovered from COVID-19.

This clone was seen a few times. This chain joins TRBV6-4 and TRBJ1-1, with D possibly matching TRBD1 (5 bases). Trimming removed 3 bases from V and 1 base from J, with 9 bases in between. The CDR3 totals 14 residues. Germline V gene sequence: CDR1 MRHNA, CDR2 SNTAGT. This chain's CDR3 is CASSEGGGNTEAFF. CDR3 bases: TGTGCCAGCAGTGAGGGCGGGGGGAACACTGAAGCTTTCTTT.

The V call is TRBV3-1 (or the pseudogene TRBV3-2), the J call TRBJ1-2; TRBD1 matches at 10 bases. The CDR3 spans 14 residues. The V gene's germline CDR1 is LGHDT and CDR2 YNNKEL (reference sequence). V gave up 9 bases and J gave up 5 bases; unmatched junction bases: 9. The CDR3 nucleotides are TGTGCCAGTGGGCGGACAGGGGGAGGTTATGGCTACACCTTC. This gives the protein CASGRTGGGYGYTF.

V is TRBV24-1 and J is TRBJ1-1; the match to TRBD1 covers 8 bases. The V gene end was trimmed by 7 bases and the J gene end by 4 bases; junction bases not matched to a gene: 4. This CDR3 has 13 amino acids. In germline, CDR1 is KGHDR, CDR2 SFDVKD. DNA of the CDR3: TGTGCCACCAGGCCTACAGGGGGCACTGAAGCTTTCTTT. It translates to CATRPTGGTEAFF.

This clone has more than one count but fewer than ten. CDR3 residues: CASRLTGENTEAFF. Written as DNA, the CDR3 is TGTGCCAGTAGGCTCACAGGGGAGAACACTGAAGCTTTCTTT. J is TRBJ1-1 and V is TRBV19, with 7 bases identical to TRBD1. With V trimmed by 6 bases and J by 1 base, 5 bases remained unmatched. The CDR3 contains 14 residues. Germline loops: CDR1 LNHDA, CDR2 SQIVND (reference sequence).

The CDR3, as DNA: TGTGCCAGCAGCCAAGTTCCAGGTGCCGGGGAGCTGTTTTTT. As protein: CASSQVPGAGELFF. The rearrangement uses TRBV3-1 (or the pseudogene TRBV3-2) and TRBJ2-2, with D hard to call. The CDR3 spans 14 residues. Trimming left V 1 base short and J 6 bases short, with 9 bases between. Germline CDR1 reads LGHDT; CDR2 reads YNNKEL (reference sequence).

The V call is TRBV29-1, the J call TRBJ2-5; TRBD2 agrees at 10 bases. After removal of 6 bases from V and 2 bases from J, the junction contained 0 bases not matched to a gene. CDR3 length: 12 amino acids. Germline CDR1 and CDR2: SQVTM and ANQGSEA. The CDR3 is CSVAGGQETQYF. CDR3 DNA: TGCAGCGTAGCGGGAGGGCAAGAGACCCAGTACTTC.

The genes are TRBV5-1 and TRBJ2-2; TRBD2 aligns across 14 bases. CDR3 length: 17 residues. Trimming took 3 bases from V and 6 from J; bases not matched to a gene: 7. The V gene's germline CDR1 is SGHRS and CDR2 YFSETQ. The CDR3 coding sequence is TGCGCCAGCAGCTCGGGACTAGCGGGAGTTGAATCCGGGGAGCTGTTTTTT. This gives the protein CASSSGLAGVESGELFF.

This clone was counted between two and nine times. At one end the junction does not follow the germline gene, possibly because of a read error. V is TRBV7-7 and J is TRBJ2-5; TRBD2 matches at 10 bases. Looked up from germline, CDR1 is SSHAT and CDR2 is FNYEAQ (reference sequence). CDR3 size: 16 residues. Here the CDR3 reads CASSPDQRGGAETQYF. The CDR3 region has the DNA TGTGCTAGCAGCCCCGATCAGCGGGGGGGGGCAGAGACCCAGTACTTC.

V usage is TRBV5-1 and J usage is TRBJ2-3, with 8 bases matching TRBD1. V lost 6 bases to trimming and J lost 6 bases; unmatched junction nucleotides: 3. The CDR3 loop spans 12 amino acids. Germline values: CDR1 SGHRS, CDR2 YFSETQ. CDR3 in amino acids: CASTRDRDTQYF. For the CDR3, the DNA is TGCGCCAGCACCCGGGACAGGGATACGCAGTATTTT.

On this clone itself: Distinct nucleotide sequences in the sample also encode this CDR3. This chain connects TRBV5-1 to TRBJ2-5; D uncertain. This CDR3 has 11 amino acids. With 2 bases removed from V and 5 bases from J, the gap between germline ends came to 4 bases. The germline V gene has CDR1 SGHRS and CDR2 YFSETQ. DNA for the CDR3: TGCGCCAGCAGCTTTAGTGAGACCCAGTACTTC. Protein sequence: CASSFSETQYF.

The genes are TRBV7-2 and TRBJ1-5; unclear D gene. CDR3 length: 13 amino acids. Germline CDR1 SGHTA, CDR2 FQGNSA. The V end was cut by 3 bases, the J end by 9 bases, with 12 bases between. DNA for the CDR3: TGTGCCAGCAGCTTTAATAGTGGGCTGCCCCAGCATTTT. Translation gives CASSFNSGLPQHF.

This clone has just a few counts. V and J are TRBV5-1 and TRBJ1-5; the D is unclear. The length of the CDR3 is 13 residues. The germline CDR1 and CDR2 sequences are SGHRS and YFSETQ. Trimming left V 2 bases short and J 2 bases short, with 5 bases between. The CDR3 DNA reads TGCGCCAGCAGCTTCGGGGGCAATCAGCCCCAGCATTTT. Encoded protein: CASSFGGNQPQHF.

The rearrangement joins TRBV4-1 to TRBJ2-1; possible D gene TRBD2, 6 bases. Germline V gives CDR1 MGHRA, CDR2 YSYEKL. CDR3 length: 17 amino acids. The V gene lost 4 bases and the J gene lost 2 bases, with 18 bases spanning the gap. CDR3 residues: CASSLGARELPYNEQFF. CDR3 nucleotide sequence: TGCGCCAGCAGCCTCGGCGCTCGGGAGTTGCCCTACAATGAGCAGTTCTTC.

The genes are TRBV27 and TRBJ1-4, with TRBD1 as a possible D gene (5 bases). V was pared by 6 bases and J by 10 bases, with 15 bases between. Germline lookup yields CDR1 MNHEY and CDR2 SMNVEV (reference sequence). The CDR3 has 13 residues. The CDR3 DNA reads as TGTGCCAGCAGCACTTATCAGGGTGGAAAACTGTTTTTT. It encodes CASSTYQGGKLFF.

The chain carries TRBV30 and TRBJ1-1, with D possibly being TRBD1 (6 bases). Germline assignment: CDR1 GTSNPN and CDR2 SVGIG (reference sequence). The CDR3 spans 13 residues. Trimming removed 4 bases from V and 4 bases from J, with 13 bases in between. In nucleotides, the CDR3 is TGTGCCTGGACGATCTCAGGGGCCACTGAAGCTTTCTTT. Translated, it gives CAWTISGATEAFF.

The chain recombines TRBV10-3 with TRBJ2-3; 11 bases align to TRBD2. V dropped 5 bases and J dropped 3; count of bases not matched to a gene: 4. Looked up from germline, CDR1 is ENHRY and CDR2 is SYGVKD. This CDR3 spans 15 amino acids. The CDR3 DNA reads TGTGCCATCAGTCCGGGACTAGCGGCTACAGATACGCAGTATTTT. This codes for CAISPGLAATDTQYF.

The chain uses TRBV5-5 and TRBJ1-5; D remains ambiguous. V shed 4 bases and J shed 10 bases, with 12 bases lying between them. This CDR3 is built from 12 residues. CDR1 is SGHKS and CDR2 is YYEKEE in the germline V gene (reference sequence). CDR3 sequence (DNA): TGTGCCAGCAGCCCCTATGAGGGTCCCCAGCATTTT. Translated, it gives CASSPYEGPQHF.

The V call is TRBV5-1, the J call TRBJ1-1; 8 bases align to TRBD1. Germline CDR1 SGHRS, CDR2 YFSETQ. This CDR3 contains 15 residues. V lost 4 bases, J lost 1 base, and 6 bases stayed unmatched. The CDR3 spells CASSNPGGRNTEAFF. In DNA, the CDR3 is TGCGCCAGCAGCAACCCAGGGGGCCGGAACACTGAAGCTTTCTTT. The full variable domain, completed using reference TRBV5-1 and TRBJ1-1, is KAGVTQTPRYLIKTRGQQVTLSCSPISGHRSVSWYQQTPGQGLQFLFEYFSETQRNKGNFPGRFSGRQFSNSRSEMNVSTLELGDSALYLCASSNPGGRNTEAFFGQGTRLTVV.